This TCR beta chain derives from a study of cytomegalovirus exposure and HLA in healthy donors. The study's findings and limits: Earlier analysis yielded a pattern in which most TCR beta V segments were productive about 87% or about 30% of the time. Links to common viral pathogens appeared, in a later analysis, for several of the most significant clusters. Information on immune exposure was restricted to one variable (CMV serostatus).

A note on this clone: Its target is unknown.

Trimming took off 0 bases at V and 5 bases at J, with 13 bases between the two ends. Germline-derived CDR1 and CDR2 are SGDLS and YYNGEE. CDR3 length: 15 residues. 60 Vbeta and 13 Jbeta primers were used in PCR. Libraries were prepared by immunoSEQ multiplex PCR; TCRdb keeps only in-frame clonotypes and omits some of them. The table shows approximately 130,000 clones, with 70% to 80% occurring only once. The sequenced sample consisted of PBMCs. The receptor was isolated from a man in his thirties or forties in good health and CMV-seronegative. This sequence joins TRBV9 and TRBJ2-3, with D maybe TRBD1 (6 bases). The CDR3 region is CASSVGDRSRDTQYF. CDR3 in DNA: TGTGCCAGCAGCGTAGGAGACAGGTCACGAGATACGCAGTATTTT.